These 25 T cell receptor beta chains were sequenced from one sample in a study of T cell responses to AZD1222 COVID-19 vaccine. Assay used: immunoSEQ multiplex PCR; TCRdb lists only in-frame clones, some missing. The sample lists about 110,000 clones; about 90% were seen once. Here the sequenced sample was peripheral blood, taken 28 days after the second AZD1222 dose. These receptors all stem from an adult who received the AZD1222 COVID-19 vaccine.

The V and J genes are TRBV20-1 and TRBJ2-1; D unresolved. The CDR3 is 11 residues long. Germline CDR1 DFQATT, CDR2 SNEGSKA (reference sequence). The V end was cut by 3 bases, the J end by 7 bases, with 7 bases between. The CDR3 sequence is CSASRSNEQFF. Written as DNA, the CDR3 is TGCAGTGCTAGCCGCTCAAATGAGCAGTTCTTC.

CDR3 sequence reads: CASSLKPGGGKLFF. In DNA, the CDR3 is TGTGCCAGCAGCTTAAAGCCCGGGGGGGGGAAACTGTTTTTT. V usage is TRBV7-2 and J usage is TRBJ1-4; D is possibly TRBD1 (5 bases). CDR3 length: 14 residues. CDR1 and CDR2 from the germline V gene are SGHTA and FQGNSA. Trimming pared 2 bases from V and 11 bases from J, leaving 15 bases between.

The chain has TRBV5-1 and TRBJ2-3, with 7 bases identical to TRBD2. Losses at the gene ends were 4 bases for V and 1 base for J; bases not matched to a gene: 0. Germline lookup yields CDR1 SGHRS and CDR2 YFSETQ. The CDR3 has 13 residues. The CDR3 loop is CASSREGTDTQYF. In nucleotides, the CDR3 is TGCGCCAGCAGCCGGGAGGGCACAGATACGCAGTATTTT.

The chain has TRBV11-2 and TRBJ2-3; D possibly corresponds to TRBD2 (5 bases). The V end was cut by 1 base, the J end by 5 bases, with 13 bases between. CDR1 and CDR2 (germline): SGHAT, FQNNGV. This CDR3 is built from 15 residues. The DNA of the CDR3 is TGTGCCAGCAGCTTAGGGTACAGCGGAGGAGATACGCAGTATTTT. Translating it yields CASSLGYSGGDTQYF.

The rearrangement uses TRBV4-1 and TRBJ1-5; TRBD1 is a possible D gene (5 bases). Germline V gene sequence: CDR1 MGHRA, CDR2 YSYEKL. This CDR3 is built from 15 residues. V lost 6 bases and J lost 6, with 18 bases in between. In DNA, the CDR3 is TGCGCCAGCAGGCTAGGACCCGGGGGGGGTCAGCCCCAGCATTTT. This encodes CASRLGPGGGQPQHF.

Note on this clone: At one end the junction does not follow the germline gene, possibly because of a read error. J is TRBJ2-2 and V is TRBV6-1, with TRBD2 identical over 10 bases. Germline V CDR1 and CDR2: MNHNS, SASEGT. The CDR3 runs to 18 residues. CDR3: CASSQAGTSAGGGGELFF. As DNA, the CDR3 is TGTGCCAGCAGTCAAGCCGGGACTAGCGCCGGAGGGGGCGGGGAGCTGTTTTTT.

The chain has TRBV6-5 and TRBJ2-1; 8 bases fit TRBD2. The J segment lost 7 bases and the V segment lost 9 bases, leaving 11 bases of the junction unmatched. Germline V gives CDR1 MNHEY, CDR2 SVGAGI. This CDR3 has 14 residues. The DNA of the CDR3 is TGTGCCAGTAAACCCAGCGGGAGTAGTAATGAGCAGTTCTTC. It yields the protein CASKPSGSSNEQFF.

V gene TRBV3-1 (or the pseudogene TRBV3-2) combines with J gene TRBJ2-2; D is possibly TRBD1 (6 bases). Germline CDR1 and CDR2: LGHDT and YNNKEL (reference sequence). Trimming removed 3 bases from V and 6 bases from J, with 11 bases in between. The CDR3 has 14 amino acids. The CDR3, as DNA: TGTGCCAGCAGCCACAGGGGAAGGGCCGGGGAGCTGTTTTTT. It yields the protein CASSHRGRAGELFF.

Written as DNA, the CDR3 is TGTGCCACCGCGGACCCTAACTATGGCTACACCTTC. It encodes CATADPNYGYTF. The chain uses TRBV19 and TRBJ1-2, with no clear D. This CDR3 is 12 amino acids long. The V gene's germline CDR1 is LNHDA and CDR2 SQIVND (reference sequence). V shed 10 bases and J shed 0 bases, with 9 bases lying between them.

This clone occurred once. This sequence joins TRBV10-3 and TRBJ2-7, with D tentatively TRBD1 (5 bases). Germline V CDR1 and CDR2: ENHRY, SYGVKD. Trimming removed 2 bases from V and 3 bases from J, with 5 bases in between. The CDR3 extends over 12 amino acids. The CDR3 nucleotides read TGTGCCATCAGTGAGAGGGGCTACGAGCAGTACTTC. Its translation is CAISERGYEQYF.

The V and J genes are TRBV12-3 or TRBV12-4 and TRBJ2-3; D unresolved. The V end was cut by 4 bases, the J end by 2 bases, with 7 bases between. CDR3 length: 13 residues. The CDR3 spells CASSWASTDTQYF. CDR3 sequence (DNA): TGTGCCAGCAGTTGGGCCTCCACAGATACGCAGTATTTT.

This chain links TRBV6-5 with TRBJ2-7; 9 bases fit TRBD2. V lost 7 bases and J lost 2; bases outside the gene matches: 9. Looked up from germline, CDR1 is MNHEY and CDR2 is SVGAGI. The CDR3 spans 15 residues. The CDR3 here is CASMELAGAAYEQYF. CDR3 nucleotides: TGTGCCAGCATGGAACTAGCGGGTGCAGCCTACGAGCAGTACTTC.

V is TRBV28 and J is TRBJ1-5, with 8 positions matching TRBD1. Germline V lookup: CDR1 MDHEN, CDR2 SYDVKM. The junction had 19 bases not matched to a gene; V was cut back by 8 bases and J by 7 bases. The CDR3 is 17 amino acids. The CDR3 coding sequence is TGTGCCAGCCGCCAAAACAGACAGGGGAAAGGTTACCAGCCCCAGCATTTT. Protein product: CASRQNRQGKGYQPQHF.

The chain recombines TRBV6-4 with TRBJ2-6; TRBD2 is a possible D gene (5 bases). The CDR3 totals 16 residues. Trimming cost V 0 bases and J 0 bases, with 6 bases left between them. Germline V gene sequence: CDR1 MRHNA, CDR2 SNTAGT. In DNA form, the CDR3 reads TGTGCCAGCAGTGACTCCACTAGCTCTGGGGCCAACGTCCTGACTTTC. It is translated as CASSDSTSSGANVLTF.

This clone appeared a single time. The chain combines TRBV6-5 with TRBJ1-2, with D unclear. Trimming took 1 base from V and 0 from J, leaving 6 bases between them. CDR3 length: 14 amino acids. Germline CDR1 reads MNHEY; CDR2 reads SVGAGI. CDR3 DNA: TGTGCCAGCAGTTACTTACAGACTAACTATGGCTACACCTTC. It encodes CASSYLQTNYGYTF.

This chain joins TRBV7-9 and TRBJ2-4; 7 nucleotides agree with TRBD2. After removal of 5 bases from V and 3 bases from J, the junction contained 4 bases not matched to a gene. CDR1 and CDR2 from the germline V gene are SEHNR and FQNEAQ (reference sequence). CDR3 length: 14 residues. CDR3 in DNA: TGTGCCAGCAGCCCCAGGGAGGGCAAAAACATTCAGTACTTC. It yields the protein CASSPREGKNIQYF. The whole variable domain, remainder taken from reference TRBV7-9 and TRBJ2-4, is DTGVSQNPRHKITKRGQNVTFRCDPISEHNRLYWYRQTLGQGPEFLTYFQNEAQLEKSRLLSDRFSAERPKGSFSTLEIQRTEQGDSAMYLCASSPREGKNIQYFGAGTRLSVL.

This rearrangement joins TRBV6-5 to TRBJ1-3; no clear D. Germline CDR1 is MNHEY and CDR2 is SVGAGI. This CDR3 spans 12 amino acids. V dropped 6 bases and J dropped 9 bases, with 12 bases sitting between them. CDR3 nucleotides: TGTGCCAGCAGGGCCGGAACGGGCACCATATATTTT. Translating gives CASRAGTGTIYF.

V usage is TRBV19 and J usage is TRBJ1-5; 9 bases align to TRBD1. CDR1 and CDR2 (germline): LNHDA, SQIVND (reference sequence). This CDR3 is built from 15 residues. Losses at the gene ends were 6 bases for V and 7 bases for J; bases not matched to a gene: 10. CDR3: CASRDRGYDAQPQHF. CDR3 coding DNA: TGTGCCAGTAGGGACAGGGGCTACGATGCGCAGCCCCAGCATTTT. Looking up the rest from reference TRBV19 and TRBJ1-5 gives the full variable domain: DGGITQSPKYLFRKEGQNVTLSCEQNLNHDAMYWYRQDPGQGLRLIYYSQIVNDFQKGDIAEGYSVSREKKESFPLTVTSAQKNPTAFYLCASRDRGYDAQPQHFGDGTRLSIL.

The rearrangement joins TRBV19 to TRBJ2-1; D gene ambiguous. Trimming took off 5 bases at V and 4 bases at J, with 12 bases between the two ends. The CDR3 totals 14 residues. The V gene's germline CDR1 is LNHDA and CDR2 SQIVND (reference sequence). The CDR3: CASSEVAPYNEQFF. Written as DNA, the CDR3 is TGTGCCAGTAGTGAGGTAGCACCTTACAATGAGCAGTTCTTC.

This chain joins TRBV11-2 and TRBJ2-7, with 7 bases that match TRBD2. The CDR3 length is 14 residues. V lost 6 bases and J lost 0; bases outside the gene matches: 5. Germline V gene sequence: CDR1 SGHAT, CDR2 FQNNGV. The CDR3, as DNA: TGTGCCAGCAGACTAGCGACTAGCTCCTACGAGCAGTACTTC. This encodes CASRLATSSYEQYF.

The chain uses TRBV5-6 and TRBJ2-1, with a tentative D call TRBD1 (5 bases). Germline CDR1 and CDR2: SGHDT and YYEEEE. The CDR3 extends over 13 amino acids. Trimming shortened V by 0 bases and J by 10 bases, and 11 bases separated the two germline ends. The CDR3 DNA sequence: TGTGCCAGCAGCTTGGTGCAGGGTAACGAGCAGTTCTTC. Translated: CASSLVQGNEQFF.

This clone was seen only once. The V call is TRBV5-1, the J call TRBJ1-4, with 9 bases fitting TRBD1. CDR3 length equals 16 residues. J gave up 1 base and V 3 bases, and 4 bases lay outside the gene matches. Germline V lookup: CDR1 SGHRS, CDR2 YFSETQ. DNA for the CDR3: TGCGCCAGCAGCTGGGACAGGGCAAAAACTAATGAAAAACTGTTTTTT. It is translated as CASSWDRAKTNEKLFF.

The chain links TRBV12-1 to TRBJ2-3; no check of the table's D call, TRBD2, against the DNA was made. TRBV12-1 is noted as a pseudogene. The CDR3 length is 16 residues. The CDR3, as DNA: TGTGCCAGCAGCTCTGGGACTAGCGGGACGGCAGATACGCAGTATTTT. Translation gives CASSSGTSGTADTQYF.

This clone has only one observation. CDR3 residues: CASSFSHSGSYNEQFF. The CDR3 DNA reads TGTGCCAGCAGCTTTAGTCATAGCGGGAGCTACAATGAGCAGTTCTTC. V and J are TRBV7-2 and TRBJ2-1; 9 nucleotides match TRBD2. Trimming removed 3 bases from V and 3 bases from J; junction bases left unmatched: 6. This CDR3 comprises 16 residues. CDR1 and CDR2 (germline): SGHTA, FQGNSA.

The gene calls are TRBV10-3 and TRBJ1-2; no clear D gene. Between the trimmed V and J ends, which lost 2 bases and 6 bases, there was a span of 10 bases. The length of the CDR3 is 13 residues. Per the germline V gene, CDR1 is ENHRY and CDR2 is SYGVKD. The CDR3, as DNA: TGTGCCATCAGTGAGCCGATAAGACATGGCTACACCTTC. Translating gives CAISEPIRHGYTF.